This is a list of T cell receptor beta chains from one sample in a study of cytomegalovirus exposure and HLA in healthy donors. Data came from immunoSEQ multiplex PCR; TCRdb stores just in-frame clones and leaves some out. The sample has some 130,000 clones, about four fifths seen once. Sequencing was performed on PBMCs. Receptors originate from a man younger than 35 in good health and CMV-seronegative. CDR3s include the opening cysteine and the closing phenylalanine or tryptophan. The D gene is left open where the match is weak. Not every row has a clone size; where given, it reads once, few, many or a size class.

TRBJ2-1,TRBD2,TRBV5-1,-,TGCGCCAGCAGCAAGGGACTAGCGGGAGGGCTTGAGCAGTTCTTC,CASSKGLAGGLEQFF
TRBJ1-5,TRBD1,TRBV19,-,TGTGCCAGTAGTATAGATGGGACAGGGATCCAGCATTTT,CASSIDGTGIQHF
TRBJ1-4,-,TRBV28,-,TGTGCCAGCAGTTCTATAACTTGGACTAATGAAAAACTGTTTTTT,CASSSITWTNEKLFF
TRBJ2-1,-,TRBV7-3,-,TGTGCCAGCAGCTTAATATTCGACAATGAGCAGTTCTTC,CASSLIFDNEQFF
TRBJ1-3,-,TRBV11-2,-,TGTGCCAGCAGCTTCATCCAGGGCAGAGGAAACACCATATATTTT,CASSFIQGRGNTIYF
TRBJ2-5,-,TRBV27,once,TGTGCCAGCGGACGGCAGGGAATTGAAGAGACCCAGTACTTC,CASGRQGIEETQYF
TRBJ2-1,-,TRBV5-1,-,TGCGCCAGCAGTGAGTCCCACAATGAGCAGTTCTTC,CASSESHNEQFF
TRBJ2-3,-,TRBV2,-,TGTGCCAGCAGTGCCAACCCGGCAGGAAGGGATACGCAGTATTTT,CASSANPAGRDTQYF
TRBJ2-7,-,TRBV10-3,-,TGTGCCATCAGTGAGTCGACGGGAGCCCCCTACGAGCAGTACTTC,CAISESTGAPYEQYF
TRBJ2-4,-,TRBV5-4,-,TGTGCCAGCAGCGGAGGAAACATTCAGTACTTC,CASSGGNIQYF
TRBJ2-1,-,TRBV25-1,-,TGTGCCAGCAGTGGACGAGCGGCCTACAATGAGCAGTTCTTC,CASSGRAAYNEQFF
TRBJ2-7,-,TRBV27,-,TGTGCCAGCAGTTCGCTGGGCGGGGTTTGCGAGCAGTACTTC,CASSSLGGVCEQYF
TRBJ1-4,-,TRBV6-1,-,TGTGCCGCACGCAGGATTGGTTCTAATGAAAAACTGTTTTTT,CAARRIGSNEKLFF
TRBJ2-5,-,TRBV7-3,-,TGTGCCAGCAGCTTAGGTCCGAACTCCAACCAAGAGACCCAGTACTTC,CASSLGPNSNQETQYF
TRBJ2-1,-,TRBV27,-,TGTGCCAGCAGTTTTGAAGCCTTTCCCCGGGGACTTTACAATGAGCAGTTCTTC,CASSFEAFPRGLYNEQFF
TRBJ2-3,TRBD2,TRBV7-9,once,TGTGCCAGCAGCGCCGGACTAGCGGGAGGGGGATTTAGCACAGATACGCAGTATTTT,CASSAGLAGGGFSTDTQYF
TRBJ2-7,TRBD2,TRBV5-1,-,TGCGCCAGCAGCTCAGATAGCGGGAAAAAGATCGAGCAGTACTTC,CASSSDSGKKIEQYF